This T cell receptor beta chain was retrieved from a study of T cell repertoires in cytomegalovirus infection. About the study: It can be stated that public TCR beta signatures indicated CMV infection as well as a matching HLA type. General observations from the study: HLA-C-restricted CMV clonotypes gave the most frequent clonotype in two of eight donors. Identification of carriers of CMV plus the relevant HLA was performed using cumulative public TCR beta family frequency.

The CDR3 sequence is 14 residues long. V dropped 0 bases and J dropped 1 base, with 7 bases sitting between them. Germline CDR1 and CDR2: MNHEY and SVGEGT. Each CDR3 protein is one row after TCRdb ran MiXCR on the reads. This table holds approximately 140,000 distinct CDR3 sequences, about 6.1% found once. The sample holds many counts of this clonotype. Its matching antigen is unknown. The sequencing input was PBMCs. The chain recombines TRBV6-2 or TRBV6-3 with TRBJ2-7, with a weak D call TRBD1 (6 bases). The TCR comes from a human donor in good health (CMV status not recorded). Some clones in this sample may be carry-over from other donors' samples. The CDR3 sequence is CASSYSQGSYEQYF. CDR3 DNA sequence: TGTGCCAGCAGTTACTCTCAGGGGTCCTACGAGCAGTACTTC.